This T cell receptor beta chain was captured by sequencing in a study of T cell changes during pregnancy in multiple sclerosis. Sequencing was performed with immunoSEQ multiplex PCR; in TCRdb, only in-frame clones are kept and a portion is missing. The sample lists some 28,000 clones; 75% to 95% were seen once. V shed 5 bases, J shed 8 bases, and the junction held 11 bases outside the gene matches. The CDR3 length is 15 residues. CDR1 SGHAT and CDR2 FQNNGV come from the germline V gene. The chain has TRBV11-2 and TRBJ2-1, with TRBD2 matching over 8 bases. This TCR came from a female donor with multiple sclerosis, enrolled in a pregnancy study. Sequenced here: CD8+ T cells from peripheral blood mononuclear cells, sampled before pregnancy. In DNA, the CDR3 is TGTGCCAGCAGCCCACTAAGCGGGAGTTGGGATGAGCAGTTCTTC. It yields the protein CASSPLSGSWDEQFF.